The 2 T cell receptor beta chains listed next were all sequenced from one sample in a study of PD-1 blockade in classical Hodgkin lymphoma. The protocol was immunoSEQ multiplex PCR, while the TCRdb copy is restricted to in-frame clones and leaves out a portion. The sample carries tens of thousands of clones, just under 90% recorded once. This sample's time point: newly diagnosed, previously untreated cHL patient sample. Magnetic negative selection was used to purify CD8+ T cells from thawed PBMCs. Sequencing used CD8+ T cells from blood. The receptor source for this set is a human donor with classical Hodgkin lymphoma.

J is TRBJ2-7 and V is TRBV6-1, with TRBD1 as a possible D gene (6 bases). The CDR3 runs to 12 residues. V lost 10 bases and J lost 3, with 13 bases in between. Germline CDR1 reads MNHNS; CDR2 reads SASEGT. CDR3: CATLEGVYEQYF. CDR3 nucleotides: TGTGCCACCCTCGAGGGGGTCTACGAGCAGTACTTC.

V usage is TRBV4-3 and J usage is TRBJ1-1; D gene uncertain. The germline V and J ends were trimmed by 1 base and 10 bases, with 16 bases remaining between them. The CDR3 runs to 14 residues. Germline-derived CDR1 and CDR2 are LGHNA and YSLEER. CDR3 sequence reads: CASSQVIGKWGAFF. In nucleotides, the CDR3 is TGCGCCAGCAGCCAAGTTATTGGGAAATGGGGAGCTTTCTTT.